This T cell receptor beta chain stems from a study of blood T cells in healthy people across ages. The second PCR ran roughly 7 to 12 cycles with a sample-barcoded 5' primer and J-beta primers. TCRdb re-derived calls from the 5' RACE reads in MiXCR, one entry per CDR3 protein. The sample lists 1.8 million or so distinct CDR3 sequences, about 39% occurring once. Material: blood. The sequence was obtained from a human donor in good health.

For the CDR3, the DNA is TGCAGCGTCCTACTTACAGGATTAGAGACCCAGTACTTC. Its translation: CSVLLTGLETQYF. The chain employs TRBV29-1 and TRBJ2-5; possible D gene TRBD1, 5 bases. V was trimmed by 6 bases and J by 4 bases, leaving 15 bases between them. Per germline, CDR1 SQVTM and CDR2 ANQGSEA. The CDR3 has 13 residues.